The entry that follows covers one T cell receptor (beta chain) sequence. Original handling: From reference gene primer amplification, estimates of nucleated cell counts were derived. Measured with immunoSEQ multiplex PCR; TCRdb has only the in-frame clones, and not every one. That table furnishes V, J and clone size, whereas the DNA furnished D and trimming. The sample yields fewer than 70,000 clones, over 75% seen once. The entry originates in a study of blood T cell repertoires in COVID-19. Study overall: Samples came from the United States, Italy and Spain, spanning acute and convalescent COVID-19. T cells, B-cell-depleted T cells, or PBMCs supplied cDNA or gDNA.

The CDR3 runs 13 residues. Trimming shortened V by 3 bases and J by 3 bases, and 11 bases separated the two germline ends. Germline assignment: CDR1 GTSNPN and CDR2 SVGIG (reference sequence). The sample was peripheral blood. This chain joins TRBV30 and TRBJ1-2, with D perhaps matching TRBD1 (6 bases). This clonotype originated in an older man with acute or convalescent COVID-19. The CDR3 region is CAWSEQGYYGYTF. The CDR3 DNA sequence: TGTGCCTGGAGCGAACAGGGATACTATGGCTACACCTTC.